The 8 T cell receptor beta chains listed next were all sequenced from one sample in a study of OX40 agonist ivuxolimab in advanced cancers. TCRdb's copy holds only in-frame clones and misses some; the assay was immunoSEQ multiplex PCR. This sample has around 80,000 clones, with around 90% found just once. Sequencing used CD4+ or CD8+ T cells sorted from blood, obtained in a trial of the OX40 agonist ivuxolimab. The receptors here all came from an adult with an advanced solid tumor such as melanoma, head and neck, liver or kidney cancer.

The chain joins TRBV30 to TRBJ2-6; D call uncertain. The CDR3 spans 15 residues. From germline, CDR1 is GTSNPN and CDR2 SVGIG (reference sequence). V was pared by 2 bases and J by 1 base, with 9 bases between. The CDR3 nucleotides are TGTGCCTGGAGTAGACCCGGGTCTGGGGCCAACGTCCTGACTTTC. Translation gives CAWSRPGSGANVLTF.

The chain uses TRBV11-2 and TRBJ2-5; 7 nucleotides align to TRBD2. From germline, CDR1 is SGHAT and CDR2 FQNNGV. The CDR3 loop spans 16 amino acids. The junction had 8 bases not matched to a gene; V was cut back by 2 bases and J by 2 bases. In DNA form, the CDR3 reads TGTGCCAGCAGCTTACGGGTCCGGGGGGTACAAGAGACCCAGTACTTC. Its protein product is CASSLRVRGVQETQYF.

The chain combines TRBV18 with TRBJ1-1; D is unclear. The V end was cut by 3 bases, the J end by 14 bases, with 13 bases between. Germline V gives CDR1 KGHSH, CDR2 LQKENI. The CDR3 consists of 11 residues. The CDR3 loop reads CASSPDHGVFF. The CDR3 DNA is TGTGCCAGCTCACCGGACCACGGGGTGTTCTTT.

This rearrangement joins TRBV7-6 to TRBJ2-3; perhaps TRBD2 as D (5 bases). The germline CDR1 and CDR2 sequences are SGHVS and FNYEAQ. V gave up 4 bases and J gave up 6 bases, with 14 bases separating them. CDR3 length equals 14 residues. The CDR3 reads CASSSMRAGDTQYF. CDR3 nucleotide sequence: TGTGCCAGCAGCTCAATGAGGGCTGGGGATACGCAGTATTTT.

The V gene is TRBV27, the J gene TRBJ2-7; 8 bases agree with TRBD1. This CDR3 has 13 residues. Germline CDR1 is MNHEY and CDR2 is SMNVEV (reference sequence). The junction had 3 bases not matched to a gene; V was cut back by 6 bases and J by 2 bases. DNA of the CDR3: TGTGCCAGCAGCCACAGGGGGGCCTACGAGCAGTACTTC. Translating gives CASSHRGAYEQYF.

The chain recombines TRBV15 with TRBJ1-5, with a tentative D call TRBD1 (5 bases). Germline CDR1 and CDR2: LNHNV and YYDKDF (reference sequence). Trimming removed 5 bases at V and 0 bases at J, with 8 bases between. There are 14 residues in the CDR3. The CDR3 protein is CATSPRGSNQPQHF. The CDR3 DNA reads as TGTGCCACCAGCCCGAGGGGTAGCAATCAGCCCCAGCATTTT.

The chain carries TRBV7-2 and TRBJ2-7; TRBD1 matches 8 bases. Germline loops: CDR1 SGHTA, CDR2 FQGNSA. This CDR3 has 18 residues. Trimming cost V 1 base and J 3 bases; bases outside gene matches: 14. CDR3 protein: CASSLVGQGVSTYYEQYF. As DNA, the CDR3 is TGTGCCAGCAGCTTAGTCGGACAGGGAGTGTCCACTTACTACGAGCAGTACTTC.

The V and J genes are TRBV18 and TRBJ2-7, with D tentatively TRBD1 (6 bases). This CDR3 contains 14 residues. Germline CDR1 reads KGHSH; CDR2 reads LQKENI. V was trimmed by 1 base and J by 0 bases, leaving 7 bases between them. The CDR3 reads CASSPRTDSYEQYF. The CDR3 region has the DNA TGTGCCAGCTCACCACGGACAGACTCCTACGAGCAGTACTTC.